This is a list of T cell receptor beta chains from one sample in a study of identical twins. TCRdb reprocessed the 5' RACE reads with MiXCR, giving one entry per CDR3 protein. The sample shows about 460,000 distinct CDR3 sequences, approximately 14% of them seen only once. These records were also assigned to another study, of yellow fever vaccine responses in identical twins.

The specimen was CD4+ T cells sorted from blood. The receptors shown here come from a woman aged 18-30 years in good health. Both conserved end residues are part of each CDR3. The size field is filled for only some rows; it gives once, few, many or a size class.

CDR3aa: CASSQDWTRYEQYF
v_gene: TRBV4-3
j_gene: TRBJ2-7
abundance: many

CDR3aa: CASSLAIEVASYNEQFF
v_gene: TRBV7-2
j_gene: TRBJ2-1
abundance: few

CDR3aa: CASSQYSSPNEKLFF
v_gene: TRBV5-1
j_gene: TRBJ1-4
abundance: NA

CDR3aa: CATSRGQGLDKETQYF
v_gene: TRBV15
j_gene: TRBJ2-5
abundance: NA

CDR3aa: CASTLGTANEKLFF
v_gene: TRBV28
j_gene: TRBJ1-4
abundance: NA

CDR3aa: CSARDFRTLDEQYF
v_gene: TRBV20-1
j_gene: TRBJ2-7
abundance: few

CDR3aa: CASSSGTLIFTDTQYF
v_gene: TRBV2
j_gene: TRBJ2-3
abundance: NA

CDR3aa: CASSHQRGSTDTQYF
v_gene: TRBV28
j_gene: TRBJ2-3
abundance: few

CDR3aa: CASSARTEAYEQYF
v_gene: TRBV5-1
j_gene: TRBJ2-7
abundance: NA

CDR3aa: CATSRVGGGEQFF
v_gene: TRBV15
j_gene: TRBJ2-1
abundance: once

CDR3aa: CASIQPPGTGHYEQYF
v_gene: TRBV28
j_gene: TRBJ2-7
abundance: NA

CDR3aa: CSARNVPSSYNEQFF
v_gene: TRBV20-1
j_gene: TRBJ2-1
abundance: few

CDR3aa: CAWSPLKGGVGELFF
v_gene: TRBV30
j_gene: TRBJ2-2
abundance: few

CDR3aa: CAGSLGTSGNNEQFF
v_gene: TRBV7-6
j_gene: TRBJ2-1
abundance: NA

CDR3aa: CASSYGRKTENSPLHF
v_gene: TRBV6-2/TRBV6-3
j_gene: TRBJ1-6
abundance: NA

CDR3aa: CASLLTSGARSYNEQFF
v_gene: TRBV28
j_gene: TRBJ2-1
abundance: few